This is a list of T cell receptor beta chains from one sample in a study of blood T cell repertoires in COVID-19. This table comes from immunoSEQ multiplex PCR, and its TCRdb copy is limited to in-frame clones, with some not included. The profile shows 95,000 or so clones, approximately 87% of them singletons. Sequenced: peripheral blood. The receptors originated from a human donor in a cohort sampled during active COVID-19. Each CDR3 is given with its conserved first and last residue. D genes are given only for firm matches.

v_gene,d_gene,j_gene,CDR3aa
TRBV19,NA,TRBJ1-2,CASSIVQNYGYTF
TRBV12-5,NA,TRBJ1-6,CASGLVIAGNSPLHF
TRBV30,TRBD1,TRBJ1-2,CAWSVRDSSNYGYTF
TRBV6-2/TRBV6-3,TRBD2,TRBJ2-7,CASSYSFAGGTYEQYF
TRBV28,TRBD1,TRBJ1-4,CASSHRGATNEKLFF
TRBV19,NA,TRBJ2-5,CASSIQRDQRGETQYF
TRBV11-3,NA,TRBJ2-1,CASSSGDSRRPDNEQFF
TRBV30,NA,TRBJ2-7,CAWSVLREQYF
TRBV25-1,NA,TRBJ1-5,CASSAGGNQPQHF
TRBV7-2,TRBD1,TRBJ2-1,CASSSDRDRGGNEQFF
TRBV5-1,NA,TRBJ1-4,CASSGTTGEKLFF
TRBV7-2,NA,TRBJ1-1,CASSLWGGTEAFF
TRBV10-3,TRBD1,TRBJ1-5,CAIRGDSGNQPQHF
TRBV3-1/TRBV3-2,TRBD2,TRBJ2-7,CASSQVERGPSYEQYF
TRBV20-1,NA,TRBJ2-2,CSVGEGGELFF